This paragraph reports one T cell receptor beta chain. Its antigen is as yet unknown. Trimming took 0 bases from V and 3 from J; bases not matched to a gene: 4. The CDR3 sequence is 15 residues long. The germline V gene has CDR1 SGHNT and CDR2 YYREEE (reference sequence). The sample is drawn from a study of cytomegalovirus exposure and HLA in healthy donors. General study points: Segments of the TCR beta V type were, in most cases, productive about 90% or about 30% of the time in an earlier analysis. Several of the most significant clusters appeared, in a later analysis, to be linked to common viral pathogens.

Primers: 60 Vbeta forward and 13 Jbeta reverse. Libraries were prepared by immunoSEQ multiplex PCR; TCRdb keeps only in-frame clonotypes and omits some of them. Among 130,000 to 150,000 clones listed, around 78% were seen once. Input material: PBMCs. The clonotype originates from a woman aged 18 to 35 in good health and CMV-seropositive. The V call is TRBV5-4, the J call TRBJ1-1, with 8 bases matching TRBD1. CDR3 in amino acids: CASSLEAGGDTEAFF. The DNA of the CDR3 is TGTGCCAGCAGCTTGGAGGCAGGGGGCGACACTGAAGCTTTCTTT. Looking up the rest from reference TRBV5-4 and TRBJ1-1 gives the full variable domain: ETGVTQSPTHLIKTRGQQVTLRCSSQSGHNTVSWYQQALGQGPQFIFQYYREEENGRGNFPPRFSGLQFPNYSSELNVNALELDDSALYLCASSLEAGGDTEAFFGQGTRLTVV.